Reported below is one TCR beta chain. Looked up from germline, CDR1 is MNHEY and CDR2 is SMNVEV (reference sequence). This CDR3 has 13 residues. Trimming stripped 3 bases from V and 6 bases from J, with 12 bases between. It was with 60 Vbeta and 13 Jbeta primers that the PCR ran. This table comes from immunoSEQ multiplex PCR, and its TCRdb copy is limited to in-frame clones, with some not included. The sample lists fewer than 150,000 clones, approximately 83% occurring once. The sample originates from a study of cytomegalovirus exposure and HLA in healthy donors. The receptor was isolated from a man aged 40-49 years in good health and CMV-seropositive. The sequencing sample was made of PBMCs. The rearrangement joins TRBV27 to TRBJ2-7; D not certain. The CDR3 DNA sequence: TGTGCCAGCAGTTTTTCGGTCCTCTCCGAGCAGTACTTC. Translation: CASSFSVLSEQYF.